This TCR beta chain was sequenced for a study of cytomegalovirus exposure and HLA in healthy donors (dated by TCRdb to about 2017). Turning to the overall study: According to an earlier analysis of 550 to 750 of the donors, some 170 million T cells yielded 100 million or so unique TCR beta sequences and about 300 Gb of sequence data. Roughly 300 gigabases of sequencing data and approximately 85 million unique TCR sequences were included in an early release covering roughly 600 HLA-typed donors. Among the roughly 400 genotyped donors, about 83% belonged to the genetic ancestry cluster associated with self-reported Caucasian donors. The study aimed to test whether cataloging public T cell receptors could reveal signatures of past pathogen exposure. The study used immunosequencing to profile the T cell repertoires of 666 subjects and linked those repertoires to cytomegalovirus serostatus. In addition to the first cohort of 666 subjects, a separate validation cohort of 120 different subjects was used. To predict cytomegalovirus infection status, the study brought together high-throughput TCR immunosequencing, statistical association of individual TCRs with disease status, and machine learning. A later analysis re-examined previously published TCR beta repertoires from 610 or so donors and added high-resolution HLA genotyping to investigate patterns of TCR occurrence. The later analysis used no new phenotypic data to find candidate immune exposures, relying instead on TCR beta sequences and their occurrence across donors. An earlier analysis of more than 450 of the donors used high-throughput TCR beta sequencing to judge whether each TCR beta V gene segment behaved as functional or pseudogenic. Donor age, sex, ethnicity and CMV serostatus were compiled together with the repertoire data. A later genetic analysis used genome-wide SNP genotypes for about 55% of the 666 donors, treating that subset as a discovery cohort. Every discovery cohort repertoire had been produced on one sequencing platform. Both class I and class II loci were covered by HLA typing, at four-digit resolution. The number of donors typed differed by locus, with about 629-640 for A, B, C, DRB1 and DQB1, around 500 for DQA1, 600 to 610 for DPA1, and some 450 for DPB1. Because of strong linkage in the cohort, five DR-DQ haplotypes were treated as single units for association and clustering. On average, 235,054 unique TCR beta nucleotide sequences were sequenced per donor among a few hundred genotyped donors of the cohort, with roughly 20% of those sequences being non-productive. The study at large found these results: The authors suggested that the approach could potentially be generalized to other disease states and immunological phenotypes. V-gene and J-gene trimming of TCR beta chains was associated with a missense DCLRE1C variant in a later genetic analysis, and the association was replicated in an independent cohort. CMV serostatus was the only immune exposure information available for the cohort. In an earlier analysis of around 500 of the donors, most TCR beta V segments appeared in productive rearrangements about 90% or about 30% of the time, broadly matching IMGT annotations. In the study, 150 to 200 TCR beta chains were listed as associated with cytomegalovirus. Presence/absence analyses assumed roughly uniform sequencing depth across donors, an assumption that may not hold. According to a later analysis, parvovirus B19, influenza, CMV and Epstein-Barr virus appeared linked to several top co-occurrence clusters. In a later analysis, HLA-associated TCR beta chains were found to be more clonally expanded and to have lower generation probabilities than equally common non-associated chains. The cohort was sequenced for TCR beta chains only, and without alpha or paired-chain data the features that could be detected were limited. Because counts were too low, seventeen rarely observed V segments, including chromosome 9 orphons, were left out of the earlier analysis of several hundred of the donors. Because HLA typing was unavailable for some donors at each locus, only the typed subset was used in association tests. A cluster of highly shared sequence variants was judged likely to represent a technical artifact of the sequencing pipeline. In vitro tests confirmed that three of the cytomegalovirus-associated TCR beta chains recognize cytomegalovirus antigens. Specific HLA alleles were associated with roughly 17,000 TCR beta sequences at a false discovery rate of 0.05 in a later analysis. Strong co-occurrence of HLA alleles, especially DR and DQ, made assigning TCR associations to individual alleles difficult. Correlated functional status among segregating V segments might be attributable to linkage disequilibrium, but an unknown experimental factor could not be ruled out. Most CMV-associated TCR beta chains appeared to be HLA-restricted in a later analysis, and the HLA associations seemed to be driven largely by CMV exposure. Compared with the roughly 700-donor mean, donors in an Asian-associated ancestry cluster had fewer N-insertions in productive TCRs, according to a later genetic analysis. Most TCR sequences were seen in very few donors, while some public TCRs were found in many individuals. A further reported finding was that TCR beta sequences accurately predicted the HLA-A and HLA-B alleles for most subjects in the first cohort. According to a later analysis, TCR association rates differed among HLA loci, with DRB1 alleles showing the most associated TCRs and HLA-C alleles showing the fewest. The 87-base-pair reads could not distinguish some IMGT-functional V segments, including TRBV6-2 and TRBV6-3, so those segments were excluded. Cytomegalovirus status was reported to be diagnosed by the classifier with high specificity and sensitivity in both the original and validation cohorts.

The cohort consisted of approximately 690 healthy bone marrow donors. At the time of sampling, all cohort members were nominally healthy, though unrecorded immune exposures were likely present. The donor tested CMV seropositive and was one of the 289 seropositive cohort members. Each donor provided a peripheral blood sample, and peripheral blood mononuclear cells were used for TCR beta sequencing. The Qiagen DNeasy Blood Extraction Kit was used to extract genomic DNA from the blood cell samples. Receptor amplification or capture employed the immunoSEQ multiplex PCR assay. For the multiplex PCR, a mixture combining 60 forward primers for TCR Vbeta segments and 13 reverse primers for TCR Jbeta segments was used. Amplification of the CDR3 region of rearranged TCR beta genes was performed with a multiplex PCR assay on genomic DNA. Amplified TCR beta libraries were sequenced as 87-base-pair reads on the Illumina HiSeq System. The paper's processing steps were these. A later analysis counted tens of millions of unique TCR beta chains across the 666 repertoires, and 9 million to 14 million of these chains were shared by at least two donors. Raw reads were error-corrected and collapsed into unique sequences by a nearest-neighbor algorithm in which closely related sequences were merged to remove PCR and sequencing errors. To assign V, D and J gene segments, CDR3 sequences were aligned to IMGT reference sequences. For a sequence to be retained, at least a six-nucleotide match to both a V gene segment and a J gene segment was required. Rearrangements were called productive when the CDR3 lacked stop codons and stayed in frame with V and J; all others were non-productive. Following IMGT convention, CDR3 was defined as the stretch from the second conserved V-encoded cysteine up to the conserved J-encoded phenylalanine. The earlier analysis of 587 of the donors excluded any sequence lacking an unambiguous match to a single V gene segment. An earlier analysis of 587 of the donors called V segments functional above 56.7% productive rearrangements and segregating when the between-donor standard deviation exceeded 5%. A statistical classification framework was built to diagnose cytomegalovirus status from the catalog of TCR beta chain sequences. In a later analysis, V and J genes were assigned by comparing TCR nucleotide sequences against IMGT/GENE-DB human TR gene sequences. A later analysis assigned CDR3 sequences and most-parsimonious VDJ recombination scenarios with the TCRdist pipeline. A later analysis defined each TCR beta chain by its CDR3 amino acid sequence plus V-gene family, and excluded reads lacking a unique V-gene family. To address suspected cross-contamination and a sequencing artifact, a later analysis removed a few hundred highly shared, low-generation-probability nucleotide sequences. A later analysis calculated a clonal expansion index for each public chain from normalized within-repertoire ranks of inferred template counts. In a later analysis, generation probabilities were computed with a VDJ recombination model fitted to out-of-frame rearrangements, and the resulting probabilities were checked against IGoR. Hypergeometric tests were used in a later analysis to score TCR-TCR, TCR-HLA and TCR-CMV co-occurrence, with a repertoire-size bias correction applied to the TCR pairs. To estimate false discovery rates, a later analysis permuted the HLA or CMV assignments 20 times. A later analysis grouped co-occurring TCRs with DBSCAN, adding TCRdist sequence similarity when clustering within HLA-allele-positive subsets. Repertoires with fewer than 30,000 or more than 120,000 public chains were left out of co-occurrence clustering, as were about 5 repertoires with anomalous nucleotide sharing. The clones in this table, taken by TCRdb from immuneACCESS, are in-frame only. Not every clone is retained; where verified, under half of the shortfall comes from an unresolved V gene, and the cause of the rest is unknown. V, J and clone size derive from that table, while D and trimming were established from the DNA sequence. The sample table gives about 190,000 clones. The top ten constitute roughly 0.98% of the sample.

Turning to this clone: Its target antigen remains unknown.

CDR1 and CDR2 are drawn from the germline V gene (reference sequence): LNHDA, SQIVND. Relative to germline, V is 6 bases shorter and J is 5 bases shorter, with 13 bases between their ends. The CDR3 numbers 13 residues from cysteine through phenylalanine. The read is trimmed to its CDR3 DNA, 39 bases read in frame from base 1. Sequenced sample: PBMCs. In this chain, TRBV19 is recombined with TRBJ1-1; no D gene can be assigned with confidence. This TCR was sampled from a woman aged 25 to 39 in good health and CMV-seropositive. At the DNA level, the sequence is TGTGCCAGTAGCGCCCCCGGCAGGACTGAAGCTTTCTTT. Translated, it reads CASSAPGRTEAFF. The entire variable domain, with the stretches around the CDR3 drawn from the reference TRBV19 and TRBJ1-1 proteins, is DGGITQSPKYLFRKEGQNVTLSCEQNLNHDAMYWYRQDPGQGLRLIYYSQIVNDFQKGDIAEGYSVSREKKESFPLTVTSAQKNPTAFYLCASSAPGRTEAFFGQGTRLTVV.